This is a list of T cell receptor beta chains from one sample in a study of T-cell reconstitution after alpha-beta-depleted transplantation in children. TCRdb ran MiXCR on the PCR reads and lists one entry per CDR3 protein. Seen here are 330,000 or so distinct CDR3 sequences, 7.5% to 9% observed once, and the top ten hold 9.1%. The source material was peripheral blood, sampled 360 days after TCRalphabeta/CD19-depleted stem cell transplant. The receptors originated from a female patient aged 2-9 years who had a stem cell transplant for Fanconi anemia, so the T cells may come from the graft donor. CDR3s include the opening cysteine and the closing phenylalanine or tryptophan. The D gene is left open where the match is weak. The listing skips clone size in some rows; elsewhere it reads once, few, many or a size class.

V: TRBV20-1
J: TRBJ2-7
D: .
length: 11
size: many
CDR3: CSAGAKGEQYF
DNA: TGCAGTGCTGGGGCAAAGGGCGAGCAGTATTTC

V: TRBV5-1
J: TRBJ2-3
D: TRBD1
length: 15
size: many
CDR3: CASSIVQGSSDTQYF
DNA: TGCGCCAGCAGCATAGTACAGGGGTCCTCAGATACGCAGTATTTT

V: TRBV29-1
J: TRBJ2-2
D: TRBD2
length: 15
size: many
CDR3: CSVVDSGGSTGELFF
DNA: TGCAGCGTTGTTGATAGCGGGGGGAGCACCGGGGAGCTGTTTTTT

V: TRBV19
J: TRBJ1-2
D: .
length: 14
size: few
CDR3: CASSRTADNYGYTF
DNA: TGTGCCAGTAGTCGGACAGCAGATAACTATGGCTACACCTTC

V: TRBV15
J: TRBJ2-2
D: .
length: 16
size: many
CDR3: CATSRDKYRSTGELFF
DNA: TGTGCCACCAGCAGAGACAAGTACAGGAGCACCGGGGAGCTGTTTTTT

V: TRBV11-2
J: TRBJ2-2
D: TRBD2
length: 14
size: .
CDR3: CASSPLAGRGELFF
DNA: TGTGCCAGCAGTCCACTAGCGGGACGCGGGGAGCTGTTTTTT

V: TRBV27
J: TRBJ2-3
D: TRBD1
length: 15
size: .
CDR3: CASSLWDSPTDTQYF
DNA: TGTGCCAGCAGTCTCTGGGACAGCCCCACAGATACGCAGTATTTT

V: TRBV9
J: TRBJ2-5
D: .
length: 11
size: .
CDR3: CASIWEETQYF
DNA: TGTGCCAGCATATGGGAAGAGACCCAGTACTTC

V: TRBV20-1
J: TRBJ1-1
D: .
length: 13
size: few
CDR3: CSARTEAFTEAFF
DNA: TGCAGTGCTAGAACGGAGGCCTTCACTGAAGCTTTCTTT

V: TRBV20-1
J: TRBJ1-6
D: TRBD1
length: 15
size: .
CDR3: CSARGPGGKNSPLHF
DNA: TGCAGTGCTAGGGGGCCAGGGGGGAAAAATTCACCCCTCCACTTT

V: TRBV28
J: TRBJ2-3
D: TRBD2
length: 15
size: few
CDR3: CASRGFSGGTDTQYF
DNA: TGTGCCAGCAGGGGCTTTAGCGGGGGCACAGATACGCAGTATTTT

V: TRBV5-1
J: TRBJ2-3
D: TRBD1
length: 16
size: many
CDR3: CASSLGTGALTDTQYF
DNA: TGCGCCAGCAGCCTCGGGACAGGCGCCCTCACAGATACGCAGTATTTT

V: TRBV14
J: TRBJ2-3
D: .
length: 14
size: .
CDR3: CASSQGLVSDTQYF
DNA: TGTGCCAGCAGCCAAGGGCTAGTCTCAGATACGCAGTATTTT

V: TRBV9
J: TRBJ1-2
D: .
length: 12
size: few
CDR3: CASSGTGTSYTF
DNA: TGTGCCAGCAGCGGTACCGGGACTTCCTACACCTTC

V: TRBV4-2
J: TRBJ2-6
D: .
length: 16
size: .
CDR3: CASSQDRKAGANVLTF
DNA: TGTGCCAGCAGCCAAGATCGGAAGGCTGGGGCCAACGTCCTGACTTTC

V: TRBV12-3/TRBV12-4
J: TRBJ1-3
D: .
length: 16
size: many
CDR3: CASTPHRRDPGNTIYF
DNA: TGTGCCAGCACCCCCCACCGCAGGGACCCTGGAAACACCATATATTTT

V: TRBV5-1
J: TRBJ2-5
D: .
length: 14
size: few
CDR3: CASSLDGSQETQYF
DNA: TGCGCCAGCAGCTTGGACGGGAGCCAAGAGACCCAGTACTTC

V: TRBV20-1
J: TRBJ1-1
D: TRBD1
length: 15
size: few
CDR3: CRLMTGSEYPTEAFF
DNA: TGCAGATTAATGACAGGGTCGGAGTATCCCACTGAAGCTTTCTTT

V: TRBV4-2
J: TRBJ2-2
D: TRBD2
length: 16
size: many
CDR3: CASSQDPSGRAGELFF
DNA: TGTGCCAGCAGCCAAGACCCTAGTGGGAGGGCCGGGGAGCTGTTTTTT

V: TRBV27
J: TRBJ2-2
D: TRBD2
length: 16
size: many
CDR3: CASSLFSGGATGELFF
DNA: TGTGCCAGCAGTTTATTCAGCGGGGGGGCTACCGGGGAGCTGTTTTTT

V: TRBV24-1
J: TRBJ2-7
D: TRBD1
length: 15
size: many
CDR3: CATSDPTGTRSEQYF
DNA: TGTGCCACCAGTGATCCGACAGGGACAAGAAGCGAGCAGTACTTC

V: TRBV29-1
J: TRBJ1-2
D: .
length: 15
size: many
CDR3: CSVEGGKLFNYGYTF
DNA: TGCAGCGTTGAAGGTGGGAAACTCTTTAACTATGGCTACACCTTC

V: TRBV3-1
J: TRBJ1-4
D: .
length: 14
size: many
CDR3: CASSRRSFNEKLFF
DNA: TGTGCCAGCAGCCGACGGTCCTTTAATGAAAAACTGTTTTTT

V: TRBV5-1
J: TRBJ2-4
D: .
length: 13
size: many
CDR3: CASSMDSKNIQYF
DNA: TGCGCCAGCAGTATGGACAGCAAAAACATTCAGTACTTC

V: TRBV29-1
J: TRBJ2-3
D: .
length: 12
size: many
CDR3: CSETTSTDTQYF
DNA: TGCAGCGAGACGACTAGCACAGATACGCAGTATTTT

V: TRBV7-9
J: TRBJ2-1
D: .
length: 14
size: many
CDR3: CASSFRGSHNEQFF
DNA: TGTGCCAGCAGCTTCCGGGGGAGCCACAATGAGCAGTTCTTC

V: TRBV27
J: TRBJ2-3
D: .
length: 15
size: many
CDR3: CASSPTTGQTDTQYF
DNA: TGTGCCAGCAGTCCTACCACTGGACAGACAGATACGCAGTATTTT

V: TRBV15
J: TRBJ1-1
D: TRBD1
length: 16
size: once
CDR3: CAASRGQGLMNTEAFF
DNA: TGTGCCGCCAGCAGAGGACAGGGGCTGATGAACACTGAAGCTTTCTTT

V: TRBV28
J: TRBJ1-6
D: .
length: 13
size: many
CDR3: CASSLDYNSPLHF
DNA: TGTGCCAGCAGTTTAGATTATAATTCACCCCTCCACTTT

V: TRBV3-1
J: TRBJ1-4
D: TRBD1
length: 14
size: few
CDR3: CASRHRGPNEKLFF
DNA: TGTGCCAGCAGGCACAGGGGACCTAATGAAAAACTGTTTTTT